This T cell receptor beta chain was obtained from a study of response to subunit inactivated influenza vaccine. The V gene lost 6 bases and the J gene lost 4 bases, with 18 bases spanning the gap. CDR1 and CDR2 from the germline V gene are MNHEY and SMNVEV (reference sequence). This CDR3 is 16 amino acids long. TCRdb re-derived calls from the RT-PCR reads in MiXCR, one entry per CDR3 protein. Altogether hundreds of thousands of distinct CDR3 sequences are present, about a tenth being singletons, with the ten largest covering over 9.5%. As to this clonotype: The target antigen is unknown.

Study observations and caveats: There was a suggestion from the authors that each seasonal influenza vaccination recruits few new T cells.

Sequenced here: PBMCs from blood, sampled more than 35 days after vaccination. The genes are TRBV27 and TRBJ2-2, with a possible D match to TRBD2 (6 bases). The receptor's source is a man in his fifties who received an inactivated influenza vaccine. CDR3 DNA: TGTGCCAGCAGACCGAATAGCGGTTTCCGCACCGGGGAGCTGTTTTTT. It yields the protein CASRPNSGFRTGELFF.